The 32 T cell receptor beta chains presented below share a single source sample, sequenced in a study of T cell repertoires in cytomegalovirus infection. MiXCR, run by TCRdb on the reads, gives a single entry per CDR3 protein. The repertoire has about 680,000 distinct CDR3 sequences, 20% to 30% of them found once; the top ten carry roughly 8%. The sequenced sample consisted of CD8+ T cells from PBMCs. The receptors shown here come from a human donor in good health (CMV status not recorded). Some clones in this sample may be carry-over from other donors' samples.

This clonotype has just a few counts. The rearrangement joins TRBV13 to TRBJ1-2; 9 nucleotides agree with TRBD1. Germline V lookup: CDR1 PRHDT, CDR2 FYEKMQ (reference sequence). CDR3 length: 14 amino acids. With V trimmed by 5 bases and J by 4 bases, 5 bases remained unmatched. This CDR3 reads CASSVTGGTYGYTF. CDR3 nucleotides: TGTGCCAGCAGCGTGACAGGGGGTACCTATGGCTACACCTTC. The variable domain in full, completed from reference TRBV13 and TRBJ1-2, reads AAGVIQSPRHLIKEKRETATLKCYPIPRHDTVYWYQQGPGQDPQFLISFYEKMQSDKGSIPDRFSAQQFSDYHSELNMSSLELGDSALYFCASSVTGGTYGYTFGSGTRLTVV.

The chain carries TRBV7-2 and TRBJ2-3; 14 nucleotides align to TRBD2. The germline CDR1 and CDR2 sequences are SGHTA and FQGNSA. The trim removed 3 bases at V and 6 bases at J, leaving 5 bases unmatched. This CDR3 is built from 16 residues. DNA for the CDR3: TGTACCAGCAGCTTGGGACTAGCGGGGGAGGGGGATACGCAGTATTTT. Encoded protein: CTSSLGLAGEGDTQYF.

This clonotype was counted a few times. The chain recombines TRBV15 with TRBJ2-5, with TRBD2 matching 9 bases. The germline V gene has CDR1 LNHNV and CDR2 YYDKDF (reference sequence). After removal of 5 bases from V and 5 bases from J, the junction contained 9 bases not matched to a gene. The CDR3 contains 15 residues. The CDR3 sequence: CATSWGGLAGETQYF. The CDR3, as DNA: TGTGCCACCAGCTGGGGGGGACTAGCAGGGGAGACCCAGTACTTC.

This clonotype showed up just a few times. The chain recombines TRBV27 with TRBJ2-3; possible D gene TRBD2, 6 bases. Per the germline V gene, CDR1 is MNHEY and CDR2 is SMNVEV (reference sequence). V dropped 7 bases and J dropped 2 bases, with 22 bases sitting between them. There are 17 residues in the CDR3. In DNA form, the CDR3 reads TGTGCCAGCACCGCCTATATGGGGACTTTTACCACAGATACGCAGTATTTT. It translates to CASTAYMGTFTTDTQYF.

With regard to this clonotype: A much larger clone is a single base away; this may be a read error. The chain couples TRBV19 to TRBJ2-3, with TRBD2 as a possible D gene (6 bases). V dropped 1 base and J dropped 2 bases, with 13 bases sitting between them. Germline CDR1 and CDR2: LNHDA and SQIVND (reference sequence). The CDR3 runs 16 residues. This CDR3 is CASSIGLVDFTDTQYF. The CDR3 DNA follows: TGTGCCAGTAGTATAGGACTAGTGGACTTCACAGATACGCAGTATTTT. Complete variable domain (other parts from reference TRBV19 and TRBJ2-3): DGGITQSPKYLFRKEGQNVTLSCEQNLNHDAMYWYRQDPGQGLRLIYYSQIVNDFQKGDIAEGYSVSREKKESFPLTVTSAQKNPTAFYLCASSIGLVDFTDTQYFGPGTRLTVL.

Ten or more counts support this clonotype. The chain joins TRBV7-6 to TRBJ1-1; D unclear. V lost 6 bases, J lost 1 base, and 9 bases lay in between. Looked up from germline, CDR1 is SGHVS and CDR2 is FNYEAQ. This CDR3 comprises 13 residues. CDR3 region: CASSLDKNTEAFF. The CDR3 nucleotides read TGTGCCAGCAGTCTTGATAAGAACACTGAAGCTTTCTTT. Complete variable domain (other parts from reference TRBV7-6 and TRBJ1-1): GAGVSQSPRYKVTKRGQDVALRCDPISGHVSLYWYRQALGQGPEFLTYFNYEAQQDKSGLPNDRFSAERPEGSISTLTIQRTEQRDSAMYRCASSLDKNTEAFFGQGTRLTVV.

The V and J genes are TRBV4-3 and TRBJ2-1; 9 nucleotides align to TRBD1. Germline V lookup: CDR1 LGHNA, CDR2 YSLEER. V gave up 0 bases and J gave up 4 bases; unmatched junction bases: 7. The CDR3 is made up of 17 amino acids. CDR3 region: CASSQDTGTGRYNEQFF. CDR3 DNA: TGCGCCAGCAGCCAAGATACAGGGACAGGGCGTTACAATGAGCAGTTCTTC.

This clonotype has a count of ten or more. The chain recombines TRBV7-9 with TRBJ1-1, with D unresolved. Germline V lookup: CDR1 SEHNR, CDR2 FQNEAQ (reference sequence). Trimming took 1 base from V and 0 from J, leaving 9 bases between them. There are 15 residues in the CDR3. The CDR3 nucleotides read TGTGCCAGCAGCTTAGATGCAGGCATGAACACTGAAGCTTTCTTT. Encoded protein: CASSLDAGMNTEAFF.

This clonotype has ten or more counts. V gene TRBV28 combines with J gene TRBJ2-5; D unclear. The CDR3 has 15 amino acids. With 6 bases removed from V and 8 bases from J, the gap between germline ends came to 22 bases. Germline V gives CDR1 MDHEN, CDR2 SYDVKM. CDR3 nucleotides: TGTGCCAGCAGCTACACTCCCGAGCTCCGTGGAACCCAGTACTTC. It encodes CASSYTPELRGTQYF.

This chain joins TRBV6-5 and TRBJ2-7; D gene unclear. The CDR3 covers 13 residues. Germline assignment: CDR1 MNHEY and CDR2 SVGAGI. Trimming stripped 2 bases from V and 1 base from J, with 6 bases between. CDR3 nucleotides: TGTGCCAGCAGTTACGGGGAATCCTACGAGCAGTACTTC. Protein sequence: CASSYGESYEQYF.

The genes are TRBV10-3 and TRBJ2-7; a possible D gene is TRBD1 (5 bases). This CDR3 contains 14 residues. Trimming left V 7 bases short and J 5 bases short, with 18 bases between. The V gene's germline CDR1 is ENHRY and CDR2 SYGVKD. The CDR3 DNA sequence: TGTGCCATCAACCCGTCGACAGCCCCGGACGAGCAGTACTTC. Its translation: CAINPSTAPDEQYF.

This clonotype was observed many times. The chain uses TRBV7-6 and TRBJ2-3, with a tentative D call TRBD1 (5 bases). CDR3 length: 17 amino acids. The V gene lost 5 bases and the J gene lost 3 bases, with 21 bases spanning the gap. Germline V CDR1 and CDR2: SGHVS, FNYEAQ. CDR3 sequence reads: CASSGLHGLKGTDTQYF. CDR3 in DNA: TGTGCCAGCAGCGGATTACATGGCCTAAAGGGGACAGATACGCAGTATTTT.

This chain connects TRBV29-1 to TRBJ1-2, with unresolved D. V was shortened by 0 bases and J by 5 bases, with 16 bases between the two germline ends. This CDR3 region has 15 residues. The germline CDR1 and CDR2 sequences are SQVTM and ANQGSEA. CDR3 sequence reads: CSVEDRSGRIYGYTF. DNA of the CDR3: TGCAGCGTTGAAGATAGGTCCGGACGGATTTATGGCTACACCTTC. Variable domain in full (rest from reference TRBV29-1 and TRBJ1-2): SAVISQKPSRDICQRGTSLTIQCQVDSQVTMMFWYRQQPGQSLTLIATANQGSEATYESGFVIDKFPISRPNLTFSTLTVSNMSPEDSSIYLCSVEDRSGRIYGYTFGSGTRLTVV.

This clonotype occurred a few times. The CDR3 sequence is CASSQGPGENQPQHF. CDR3 nucleotides: TGTGCCAGCAGCCAAGGTCCAGGTGAAAATCAGCCCCAGCATTTT. The rearrangement uses TRBV14 and TRBJ1-5; D remains unclear. The CDR3 is 15 amino acids. V was pared by 1 base and J by 4 bases, with 11 bases between. The germline V gene encodes CDR1 SGHDN and CDR2 FVKESK.

This clonotype was counted at least ten times. The V and J genes are TRBV7-6 and TRBJ2-2, with a weak D call TRBD2 (6 bases). The germline V and J ends were trimmed by 9 bases and 5 bases, with 19 bases remaining between them. Germline V gene data show CDR1 as SGHVS and CDR2 as FNYEAQ. This CDR3 comprises 15 residues. CDR3 coding DNA: TGTGCCAGTGCCACTACGGTGGGGAGGACCGGGGAGCTGTTTTTT. As protein: CASATTVGRTGELFF.

This clonotype occurred a few times. This chain links TRBV15 with TRBJ2-7; either TRBD1 or TRBD2 may fit D (5 bases each). The CDR3 runs 15 residues. In germline, CDR1 is LNHNV, CDR2 YYDKDF (reference sequence). The ends were cut back, 4 bases at V and 0 bases at J, with 13 bases in the middle. In nucleotides, the CDR3 is TGTGCCACCAGCAAAGGGACGTCCCGCTCCTACGAGCAGTACGTC. Its protein is CATSKGTSRSYEQYV.

A remark on this clonotype: A much larger clone differs by one base, so this may be a read error. The rearrangement joins TRBV7-4 to TRBJ2-1; D remains unclear. The CDR3 runs 15 residues. CDR1 is SGHVT and CDR2 is SQSDAQ in the germline V gene. The CDR3 sequence is CTSSSMGSSYNEQFF. CDR3 sequence (DNA): TGTACCAGCAGTAGTATGGGAAGCTCCTACAATGAGCAGTTCTTC.

This clonotype was detected many times. The chain is built from TRBV7-2 and TRBJ1-1; maybe TRBD1 (6 bases). Germline-derived CDR1 and CDR2 are SGHTA and FQGNSA. Trimming removed 1 base from V and 1 base from J, with 16 bases in between. The CDR3 has 17 amino acids. Here the CDR3 reads CASSLVLFGQKNTEAFF. Here the CDR3 DNA reads TGTGCCAGCAGCTTAGTCTTATTTGGACAGAAGAACACTGAAGCTTTCTTT. Combining the CDR3 with reference TRBV7-2 and TRBJ1-1 gives the whole variable domain GAGVSQSPSNKVTEKGKDVELRCDPISGHTALYWYRQSLGQGLEFLIYFQGNSAPDKSGLPSDRFSAERTGGSVSTLTIQRTQQEDSAVYLCASSLVLFGQKNTEAFFGQGTRLTVV.

In this sample, this clonotype turned up a few times. This sequence joins TRBV9 and TRBJ2-7; possibly TRBD1 for D (6 bases). The length of the CDR3 is 9 residues. CDR1 is SGDLS, CDR2 YYNGEE, per germline. CDR3 protein: CASGGHLQV. CDR3 DNA: TGTGCCAGCGGGGGACACCTCCAAGTC.

Remarks on this clonotype: This clone may be a read error of a much larger clone one base away. The chain joins TRBV12-5 to TRBJ1-2; a weak D match, TRBD1 (6 bases). The CDR3 totals 12 residues. Trimming pared 3 bases from V and 8 bases from J, leaving 10 bases between. Germline lookup yields CDR1 LGHNT and CDR2 FRNRAP. This chain's CDR3 is CASGFGGQGYTF. CDR3 sequence (DNA): TGTGCTAGTGGTTTTGGGGGGCAAGGCTACACCTTC.

This clonotype was observed a handful of times. The chain recombines TRBV28 with TRBJ2-7, with 10 bases identical to TRBD1. Germline loops: CDR1 MDHEN, CDR2 SYDVKM. This CDR3 contains 15 residues. J gave up 3 bases and V 6 bases, and 8 bases lay outside the gene matches. CDR3 DNA: TGTGCCAGCAGCCCGGTCGGGACAGGGGTCTACGAGCAGTACGTC. Protein sequence: CASSPVGTGVYEQYV.

This clonotype was seen at least ten times. V gene TRBV7-6 combines with J gene TRBJ2-5, with D unresolved. Trimming took off 5 bases at V and 8 bases at J, with 18 bases between the two ends. Germline CDR1 SGHVS, CDR2 FNYEAQ. The CDR3 has 14 amino acids. The chain's CDR3 is CASSPGPALGTQYF. Written as DNA, the CDR3 is TGTGCCAGCAGCCCAGGACCGGCGTTGGGCACCCAGTACTTC. The entire variable domain, with the rest obtained from reference TRBV7-6 and TRBJ2-5, is as follows: GAGVSQSPRYKVTKRGQDVALRCDPISGHVSLYWYRQALGQGPEFLTYFNYEAQQDKSGLPNDRFSAERPEGSISTLTIQRTEQRDSAMYRCASSPGPALGTQYFGPGTRLLVL.

This clonotype showed up just a few times. V and J are TRBV4-1 and TRBJ2-1; D is unresolved. The CDR3 loop spans 16 amino acids. The germline V gene has CDR1 MGHRA and CDR2 YSYEKL. V was pared by 0 bases and J by 0 bases, with 9 bases between. The CDR3 spells CASSQDITSSYNEQFF. The CDR3 coding sequence is TGCGCCAGCAGCCAAGATATAACCAGCTCCTACAATGAGCAGTTCTTC.

This clonotype was found a few times. The chain combines TRBV28 with TRBJ2-7; D unclear. CDR1 and CDR2 from the germline V gene are MDHEN and SYDVKM. V shed 6 bases and J shed 3 bases, with 18 bases lying between them. The CDR3 is made up of 15 amino acids. The CDR3 sequence: CASRGLGRIGYEQYF. The CDR3 coding sequence is TGTGCCAGCAGAGGCCTCGGGCGCATTGGCTACGAGCAGTACTTC.

The CDR3: CASSQGDLYQETQYF. The CDR3 nucleotides are TGTGCCAGCAGCCAAGGGGATCTGTACCAAGAGACCCAGTACTTC. V is TRBV4-2 and J is TRBJ2-5; D unresolved. The CDR3 covers 15 residues. V lost 1 base, J lost 0 bases, and 9 bases lay in between. CDR1 is LGHNA, CDR2 YNFKEQ, per germline.

This chain joins TRBV14 and TRBJ2-3; D remains ambiguous. Germline V CDR1 and CDR2: SGHDN, FVKESK. The CDR3 is made up of 12 amino acids. V shed 0 bases and J shed 9 bases, with 7 bases lying between them. The CDR3: CASSQEGFTQYF. The CDR3 nucleotides read TGTGCCAGCAGCCAAGAGGGGTTCACGCAGTATTTT. Variable domain in full (rest from reference TRBV14 and TRBJ2-3): EAGVTQFPSHSVIEKGQTVTLRCDPISGHDNLYWYRRVMGKEIKFLLHFVKESKQDESGMPNNRFLAERTGGTYSTLKVQPAELEDSGVYFCASSQEGFTQYFGPGTRLTVL.

The rearrangement links TRBV5-1 to TRBJ2-2, with 9 nucleotides matching TRBD1. Germline values: CDR1 SGHRS, CDR2 YFSETQ. The CDR3 has 17 residues. With 4 bases clipped from V and 2 bases from J, the junction kept 9 bases outside the gene matches. The CDR3 sequence is CASSIRPGQGNTGELFF. CDR3 in DNA: TGCGCCAGCAGCATCAGACCGGGACAGGGTAACACCGGGGAGCTGTTTTTT.

This sequence joins TRBV9 and TRBJ1-1, with TRBD1 matching over 7 bases. Germline CDR1 SGDLS, CDR2 YYNGEE. This CDR3 is 16 amino acids long. The V gene end was trimmed by 4 bases and the J gene end by 0 bases; junction bases not matched to a gene: 9. The CDR3 sequence is CASSLDRETLNTEAFF. CDR3 nucleotide sequence: TGTGCCAGCAGCCTCGACAGGGAAACTTTGAACACTGAAGCTTTCTTT.

J is TRBJ2-5 and V is TRBV6-4; no clear D gene. CDR1 is MRHNA, CDR2 SNTAGT, per germline. The V gene lost 10 bases and the J gene lost 6 bases, with 18 bases spanning the gap. The CDR3 loop spans 13 amino acids. The DNA of the CDR3 is TGTGCCACTTCGACCGGCCACGCACAGACCCAGTACTTC. Its protein is CATSTGHAQTQYF.

The chain joins TRBV27 to TRBJ2-1; 7 bases are a match to TRBD2. The trim removed 6 bases at V and 0 bases at J, leaving 8 bases unmatched. Germline CDR1 and CDR2: MNHEY and SMNVEV (reference sequence). The CDR3 runs to 16 residues. The CDR3 spells CASSLGDYSSYNEQFF. The CDR3 DNA reads as TGTGCCAGCAGCCTCGGGGACTACTCCTCCTACAATGAGCAGTTCTTC.

The chain combines TRBV28 with TRBJ2-1, with D possibly being TRBD2 (6 bases). Germline CDR1 and CDR2: MDHEN and SYDVKM. This CDR3 is 17 amino acids long. V shed 1 base and J shed 0 bases, with 13 bases lying between them. The CDR3 reads CASSLYRGMSSYNEQFF. The CDR3 DNA follows: TGTGCCAGCAGTTTATATCGGGGGATGAGCTCCTACAATGAGCAGTTCTTC.

This rearrangement joins TRBV6-6 to TRBJ2-7, with D possibly being TRBD1 (5 bases). The V and J ends lost 7 bases and 3 bases respectively, with 13 bases between them. Germline CDR1 MNHNY, CDR2 SVGAGI (reference sequence). The length of the CDR3 is 13 residues. The DNA of the CDR3 is TGTGCCAGCACCCCAGGGCCGGACTACGAGCAGTACTTC. Its translation is CASTPGPDYEQYF.